This TCR beta chain was observed in a study of identical twins. One entry per CDR3 protein results from TCRdb running MiXCR on the 5' RACE reads. The repertoire holds a few hundred thousand distinct CDR3 sequences, with around 9.6% as singletons. Germline V gene lookup returns CDR1 DFQATT and CDR2 SNEGSKA (reference sequence). Between the trimmed V and J ends, which lost 6 bases and 0 bases, there was a span of 15 bases. The CDR3 length is 15 residues. In this sample, this clonotype turned up a few times. These records were also assigned to another study, of yellow fever vaccine responses in identical twins.

The sequenced sample was PBMCs. J is TRBJ2-1 and V is TRBV20-1, with D possibly TRBD1 on 6 matching bases. The sequence derives from a woman aged 18-35 years in good health. The DNA for the CDR3 is TGCAGTGCCGAAAGGGCGGACAGCTCCTACAATGAGCAGTTCTTC. It is translated as CSAERADSSYNEQFF.